The 5 T cell receptor beta chains reported below all come from one sample, sequenced in a study of OX40 agonist ivuxolimab in advanced cancers. Repertoires were generated with immunoSEQ multiplex PCR, while TCRdb's copy carries only in-frame clones and drops some. The sample includes tens of thousands of clones, around 83% of them seen just once. Here the sequenced sample was CD4+ or CD8+ T cells sorted from blood, taken in a trial of the OX40 agonist ivuxolimab. Receptor source: an adult with an advanced solid tumor such as melanoma, head and neck, liver or kidney cancer.

This chain connects TRBV9 to TRBJ1-2, with 7 bases fitting TRBD1. V dropped 0 bases and J dropped 8; count of bases not matched to a gene: 4. This CDR3 is 13 amino acids long. Per the germline V gene, CDR1 is SGDLS and CDR2 is YYNGEE. CDR3 protein: CASSVEGARGYTF. The CDR3 DNA is TGTGCCAGCAGCGTAGAGGGGGCCCGGGGCTACACCTTC.

The chain couples TRBV4-2 to TRBJ2-5; 7 nucleotides agree with TRBD1. The CDR3 is 16 residues long. The junction had 9 bases not matched to a gene; V was cut back by 0 bases and J by 5 bases. Germline V lookup: CDR1 LGHNA, CDR2 YNFKEQ. CDR3 sequence: CASSQDDEQGKETQYF. The DNA for the CDR3 is TGTGCCAGCAGCCAAGATGATGAACAGGGGAAGGAGACCCAGTACTTC.

This chain uses TRBV19 with TRBJ1-5; weak D call: TRBD1 (5 bases). V was cut by 2 bases and J by 6 bases, with 17 bases left in between. CDR1 LNHDA and CDR2 SQIVND come from the germline V gene (reference sequence). The CDR3 has 16 amino acids. The CDR3 protein is CASSIFWGLSVQPQHF. As DNA, the CDR3 is TGTGCCAGTAGTATATTTTGGGGCCTATCGGTTCAGCCCCAGCATTTT.

Only a few counts were recorded for this clone. The rearrangement links TRBV4-1 to TRBJ1-6; 7 bases are shared with TRBD1. The germline V gene encodes CDR1 MGHRA and CDR2 YSYEKL. J gave up 6 bases and V 4 bases, and 15 bases lay outside the gene matches. The CDR3 runs to 18 residues. The CDR3: CASSLSGGEGFPNSPLHF. CDR3 nucleotide sequence: TGCGCCAGCAGCCTCTCAGGGGGAGAGGGGTTCCCTAATTCACCCCTCCACTTT.

The chain carries TRBV5-1 and TRBJ1-4, with 8 bases lining up with TRBD1. From germline, CDR1 is SGHRS and CDR2 YFSETQ. V was clipped by 2 bases and J by 6 bases; unmatched bases: 3. This CDR3 is 14 amino acids long. DNA of the CDR3: TGCGCCAGCAGCTTACAGGGGGGTGATGAAAAACTGTTTTTT. This translates into CASSLQGGDEKLFF.